This T cell receptor beta chain was sequenced for a study of T-cell reconstitution after alpha-beta-depleted transplantation in children. Construction of the TCRbeta library involved unique molecular identifiers. One entry per CDR3 protein results from TCRdb running MiXCR on the PCR reads. The sample has hundreds of thousands of distinct CDR3 sequences; about a sixth are singletons. The material sequenced was PBMCs, mostly from graft donor cells, taken 360 days after TCRalphabeta/CD19-depleted stem cell transplant. The receptor was isolated from a male patient aged 2 to 10 who had a stem cell transplant for acute lymphoblastic leukemia, so the T cells may come from the graft donor.

CDR3 residues: CASRIADSARGELFF. CDR3 nucleotide sequence: TGCGCCAGCAGAATCGCCGACAGCGCCAGGGGGGAGCTGTTTTTT. J is TRBJ2-2 and V is TRBV5-1; weak D call: TRBD1 (5 bases). Looked up from germline, CDR1 is SGHRS and CDR2 is YFSETQ. This CDR3 contains 15 residues. V was clipped by 5 bases and J by 8 bases, with 19 bases between them.